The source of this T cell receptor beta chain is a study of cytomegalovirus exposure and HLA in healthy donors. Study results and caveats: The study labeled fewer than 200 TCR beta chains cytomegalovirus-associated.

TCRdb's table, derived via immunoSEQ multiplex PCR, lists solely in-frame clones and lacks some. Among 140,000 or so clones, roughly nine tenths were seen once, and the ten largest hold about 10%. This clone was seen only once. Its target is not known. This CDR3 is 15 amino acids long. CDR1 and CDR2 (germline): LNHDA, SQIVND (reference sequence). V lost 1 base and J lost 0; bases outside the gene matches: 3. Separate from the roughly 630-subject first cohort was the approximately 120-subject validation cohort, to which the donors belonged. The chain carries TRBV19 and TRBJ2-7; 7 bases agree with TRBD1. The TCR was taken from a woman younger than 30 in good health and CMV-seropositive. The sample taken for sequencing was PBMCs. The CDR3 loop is CASSIVGTASYEQYF. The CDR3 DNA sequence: TGTGCCAGTAGTATAGTGGGGACAGCCTCCTACGAGCAGTACTTC.